Below are 4 T cell receptor beta chains sequenced from a single sample in a study of blood T cell repertoires in COVID-19. Clones were read by immunoSEQ multiplex PCR, and TCRdb kept only the in-frame ones, dropping some. The sample lists approximately 120,000 clones; 85% to 90% were seen once. Sequenced: peripheral blood. Receptors were obtained from an elderly woman with acute or convalescent COVID-19.

V is TRBV28 and J is TRBJ1-2, with TRBD1 matching over 10 bases. The germline gives CDR1 MDHEN, CDR2 SYDVKM. CDR3 size: 14 residues. With V trimmed by 4 bases and J by 8 bases, 7 bases remained unmatched. CDR3 protein: CASSYGTGEMGYTF. The CDR3, as DNA: TGTGCCAGCAGTTACGGGACAGGGGAAATGGGCTACACCTTC.

This rearrangement joins TRBV28 to TRBJ1-2, with TRBD1 matching 7 bases. V trimming: 6 bases; J trimming: 6 bases; junction bases outside the gene matches: 10. This CDR3 contains 14 residues. Germline V gene lookup returns CDR1 MDHEN and CDR2 SYDVKM. The CDR3 nucleotides are TGTGCCAGCAGATCCCCCGACAGGGTCCATGGCTACACCTTC. Translating it yields CASRSPDRVHGYTF.

The chain employs TRBV6-4 and TRBJ2-1, with 8 bases lining up with TRBD1. CDR3 length: 15 residues. J was trimmed by 4 bases and V by 4 bases; bases with no gene match: 6. CDR1 and CDR2 (germline): MRHNA, SNTAGT. In nucleotides, the CDR3 is TGTGCCAGCAGTGCCGGGACAGGCCAATACAATGAGCAGTTCTTC. Translating gives CASSAGTGQYNEQFF.

The chain couples TRBV5-1 to TRBJ1-1, with 7 nucleotides matching TRBD1. The CDR3 runs to 13 residues. Germline CDR1 and CDR2: SGHRS and YFSETQ. J lost 3 bases, V lost 2 bases, and 1 base had no gene match. CDR3 region: CASSFTGDTEAFF. The CDR3 DNA sequence: TGCGCCAGCAGCTTTACAGGGGACACTGAAGCTTTCTTT. Variable domain in full (rest from reference TRBV5-1 and TRBJ1-1): KAGVTQTPRYLIKTRGQQVTLSCSPISGHRSVSWYQQTPGQGLQFLFEYFSETQRNKGNFPGRFSGRQFSNSRSEMNVSTLELGDSALYLCASSFTGDTEAFFGQGTRLTVV.